The rows below give T cell receptor beta chains drawn from one sample of a study of blood T cell repertoires in COVID-19. Sequencing used immunoSEQ multiplex PCR; TCRdb keeps in-frame clones, though not all of them. The repertoire holds about 170,000 clones, with roughly 90% as singletons. Sequenced: peripheral blood. These receptors originate from a man aged 25-40 years with COVID-19, enrolled during active disease. The CDR3 runs from the conserved cysteine through the conserved F or W. Fields, in order: D gene, J gene, clone size, V gene, CDR3 DNA, CDR3 protein. D genes are given only for firm matches. Clone size is not always given. Where it is, it says once, few, many or a class for expanded clones.

D: NA; J: TRBJ2-1; size: NA; V: TRBV7-8; DNA: TGTGCCAGCAGCTCCTACAGGGTACCAAGCTCCTACAATGAGCAGTTCTTC; CDR3: CASSSYRVPSSYNEQFF
D: NA; J: TRBJ1-2; size: NA; V: TRBV6-5; DNA: TGCGCATCAGACGGGGGTTCTAACTATGGCTACACCTTC; CDR3: CASDGGSNYGYTF
D: NA; J: TRBJ2-3; size: NA; V: TRBV7-2; DNA: TGTGCCAGCAGCTATAGAGGTCGGCTAGCGAGAACAGATACGCAGTATTTT; CDR3: CASSYRGRLARTDTQYF
D: TRBD1; J: TRBJ1-1; size: NA; V: TRBV12-5; DNA: TGTGCTAGTGCCCTCACGTCGGGACAGGGGGATGACACTGAAGCTTTCTTT; CDR3: CASALTSGQGDDTEAFF
D: TRBD1; J: TRBJ1-4; size: once; V: TRBV6-1; DNA: TGTGCCAGCAGTGATGTACCGACAGGGCGAGAAAAACTGTTTTTT; CDR3: CASSDVPTGREKLFF
D: TRBD2; J: TRBJ2-1; size: NA; V: TRBV7-8; DNA: TGTGCCAGCAGCACATCCCGCAGGGTAGCGGGAGGGCACTCCTACAATGAGCAGTTCTTC; CDR3: CASSTSRRVAGGHSYNEQFF
D: TRBD1; J: TRBJ1-6; size: NA; V: TRBV19; DNA: TGTGCCAGTAGTAGTCGACAGGGCTTCGGATCACCCCTCCACTTT; CDR3: CASSSRQGFGSPLHF
D: NA; J: TRBJ1-5; size: NA; V: TRBV3-1/TRBV3-2; DNA: TGTGCCAGCCACAAACAGGGTACGGACCAGCCCCAGCATTTT; CDR3: CASHKQGTDQPQHF
D: NA; J: TRBJ2-5; size: NA; V: TRBV12-5; DNA: TGTGCTAGTGGTGAGGGACTGCAAGAGACCCAGTACTTC; CDR3: CASGEGLQETQYF
D: NA; J: TRBJ1-1; size: NA; V: TRBV11-3; DNA: TGTGCCAGCAGCTTGGCCTCCTGGACTGAAGCTTTCTTT; CDR3: CASSLASWTEAFF
D: TRBD1; J: TRBJ1-4; size: NA; V: TRBV9; DNA: TGTGCCAGCAGCGCCCCCCCACAGGGGGCCGGAGAAAAACTGTTTTTT; CDR3: CASSAPPQGAGEKLFF
D: NA; J: TRBJ1-2; size: NA; V: TRBV5-4; DNA: TGTGCCAGCAGCGGACCCTTCGACAGAGGCTATGGCTACACCTTC; CDR3: CASSGPFDRGYGYTF
D: NA; J: TRBJ2-7; size: NA; V: TRBV28; DNA: TGTGCCAGCAGTCTACCTCAGGGACACTCCTACGAGCAGTACTTC; CDR3: CASSLPQGHSYEQYF
D: NA; J: TRBJ2-2; size: NA; V: TRBV5-1; DNA: TGCGCCAGCAGCTCCCAGGGTGGGTTCAACGGGGAGCTGTTTTTT; CDR3: CASSSQGGFNGELFF
D: TRBD1; J: TRBJ2-7; size: NA; V: TRBV4-2; DNA: TGTGCCAGCAGCCAGGGCCGGGACAGGGCTTACGAGCAGTACTTC; CDR3: CASSQGRDRAYEQYF
D: TRBD2; J: TRBJ2-5; size: NA; V: TRBV30; DNA: TGTGCCGGAGATCGAGGCCTAGCGGGAGGTGAGACCCAGTACTTC; CDR3: CAGDRGLAGGETQYF
D: NA; J: TRBJ1-5; size: NA; V: TRBV7-9; DNA: TGTGCCAGCAGCCGACAACCAAATCAGCCCCAGCATTTT; CDR3: CASSRQPNQPQHF
D: TRBD1; J: TRBJ1-2; size: NA; V: TRBV6-1; DNA: TGTGCCAGCAGTGAACGCGGGACAGGAGGTGGCTACACCTTC; CDR3: CASSERGTGGGYTF
D: TRBD2; J: TRBJ2-1; size: NA; V: TRBV3-1/TRBV3-2; DNA: TGTGCCAGCAGCCAAGTCTTAGTAGCGGGATACAATGAGCAGTTCTTC; CDR3: CASSQVLVAGYNEQFF
D: NA; J: TRBJ2-1; size: NA; V: TRBV19; DNA: TGTGCCAGTAGTATCTCAAGGAGCTCCTACAATGAGCAGTTCTTC; CDR3: CASSISRSSYNEQFF
D: NA; J: TRBJ2-3; size: NA; V: TRBV5-1; DNA: TGCGCCAGCAGCTCCCAGGGTACTCGCCCCTCTAGCACAGATACGCAGTATTTT; CDR3: CASSSQGTRPSSTDTQYF
D: NA; J: TRBJ1-1; size: NA; V: TRBV6-5; DNA: TGTGCCAGCAGTTACTCGGGGGGGGCTGAAGCTTTCTTT; CDR3: CASSYSGGAEAFF
D: TRBD1; J: TRBJ2-5; size: NA; V: TRBV7-9; DNA: TGTGCCAGCAGCTTAGGGACAGGGGGAGTGGAGACCCAGTACTTC; CDR3: CASSLGTGGVETQYF
D: NA; J: TRBJ1-1; size: NA; V: TRBV28; DNA: TGTGCCAGCAGTTCACCCGCCGGGGGGAAGAACACTGAAGCTTTCTTT; CDR3: CASSSPAGGKNTEAFF
D: NA; J: TRBJ1-5; size: NA; V: TRBV11-2; DNA: TGTGCCAGCAGCTTAACAGGTGATAATCAGCCCCAGCATTTT; CDR3: CASSLTGDNQPQHF
D: NA; J: TRBJ2-2; size: NA; V: TRBV5-1; DNA: TGCGCCAGCAACTCGGGACTCATATCTACCGGGGAGCTGTTTTTT; CDR3: CASNSGLISTGELFF
D: NA; J: TRBJ1-6; size: NA; V: TRBV6-5; DNA: TGTGCCAGCAGTTTCCGTCTCGAGGGTGGAAATTCACCCCTCCACTTT; CDR3: CASSFRLEGGNSPLHF
D: TRBD1; J: TRBJ1-2; size: few; V: TRBV2; DNA: TGTGCCAGCAGTGATGACAGGGGGCTTATCTATGGCTACACCTTC; CDR3: CASSDDRGLIYGYTF
D: TRBD2; J: TRBJ2-3; size: NA; V: TRBV7-6; DNA: TGTGCCAGCAGCGACGGGACTAGCGGGGTGTGGGACACAGATACGCAGTATTTT; CDR3: CASSDGTSGVWDTDTQYF
D: TRBD2; J: TRBJ2-1; size: NA; V: TRBV29-1; DNA: TGCAGCGTCCCTGGACTAGTTCAACGGGCCTACAATGAGCAGTTCTTC; CDR3: CSVPGLVQRAYNEQFF
D: TRBD1; J: TRBJ2-1; size: NA; V: TRBV19; DNA: TGTGCCAGTAGTGCCGGGACAGGGGTAAATGAGCAGTTCTTC; CDR3: CASSAGTGVNEQFF
D: NA; J: TRBJ2-2; size: NA; V: TRBV2; DNA: TGTGCCAGCACGCGACAGAACACCGGGGAGCTGTTTTTT; CDR3: CASTRQNTGELFF
D: NA; J: TRBJ2-7; size: NA; V: TRBV5-3; DNA: TGTGCCAGAAGCTTGGGGCAGGCGACAACCTACGAGCAGTACTTC; CDR3: CARSLGQATTYEQYF
D: TRBD2; J: TRBJ2-2; size: NA; V: TRBV5-1; DNA: TGCGCCAGCAGCTCCCGACTAGCGGGAGCGGGCACCGGGGAGCTGTTTTTT; CDR3: CASSSRLAGAGTGELFF
D: NA; J: TRBJ1-1; size: NA; V: TRBV3-1/TRBV3-2; DNA: TGTGCCAGCAGCCAAGAGAGAGTAAGCGGCACTGAAGCTTTCTTT; CDR3: CASSQERVSGTEAFF
D: NA; J: TRBJ1-1; size: NA; V: TRBV28; DNA: TGTGCCAGCAGAGCGATGGGGGGGGAAGCTTTCTTT; CDR3: CASRAMGGEAFF
D: NA; J: TRBJ2-5; size: once; V: TRBV18; DNA: TGTGCCAGCTCACCCCGCGGGTTCGAAGAGACCCAGTACTTC; CDR3: CASSPRGFEETQYF
D: NA; J: TRBJ1-1; size: NA; V: TRBV7-9; DNA: TGTGCCAGCAGCTTAGGGAGTCCCCACGGAGCTTTCTTT; CDR3: CASSLGSPHGAFF
D: NA; J: TRBJ1-1; size: NA; V: TRBV19; DNA: TGTGCCAGTAGTACCCTTCATGCCTTACAGGGTGCAGCTTTCTTT; CDR3: CASSTLHALQGAAFF
D: NA; J: TRBJ2-1; size: NA; V: TRBV9; DNA: TGTGCCAGCAGCGTAGGGGCAGCCAATGAGCAGTTCTTC; CDR3: CASSVGAANEQFF
D: NA; J: TRBJ2-7; size: NA; V: TRBV7-9; DNA: TGTGCCAGCACCACCAGGTTTCTTGAGGGTCCTCCCTACGAGCAGTACTTC; CDR3: CASTTRFLEGPPYEQYF
D: NA; J: TRBJ1-3; size: NA; V: TRBV7-6; DNA: TGTGCCAGCAGCTTAGGCCAGGCCTACTCTGGAAACACCATATATTTT; CDR3: CASSLGQAYSGNTIYF
D: TRBD2; J: TRBJ2-3; size: NA; V: TRBV7-8; DNA: TGTGCCAGCAGCTTAGACGGGAGGGCCCTCGGCACAGATACGCAGTATTTT; CDR3: CASSLDGRALGTDTQYF
D: TRBD1; J: TRBJ2-7; size: NA; V: TRBV5-5; DNA: TGTGCCAGCAGCTCCCCTCTGGGGACAGGGACCTACGAGCAGTACTTC; CDR3: CASSSPLGTGTYEQYF
D: TRBD1; J: TRBJ1-6; size: once; V: TRBV7-2; DNA: TGTGCCAGCAGCTCCGACCGGGACAGGATATCCCTCCACTTT; CDR3: CASSSDRDRISLHF
D: NA; J: TRBJ1-1; size: NA; V: TRBV2; DNA: TGTGCCAGCAGTGATGGGGAGCCGAACACTGAAGCTTTCTTT; CDR3: CASSDGEPNTEAFF
D: TRBD1; J: TRBJ1-3; size: NA; V: TRBV18; DNA: TGTGCCAGCTCACCCCAGGGGACAGTAAGAAATGGAAACACCATATATTTT; CDR3: CASSPQGTVRNGNTIYF
D: NA; J: TRBJ2-1; size: NA; V: TRBV6-6; DNA: TGTGCCAGCAGTTACACCGGGACTGCCGGGGATGAGCAGTTCTTC; CDR3: CASSYTGTAGDEQFF
D: NA; J: TRBJ2-1; size: NA; V: TRBV5-6; DNA: TGTGCCAGCAGCCCAGGACAACCGGAGCAGTTCTTC; CDR3: CASSPGQPEQFF
D: TRBD2; J: TRBJ2-1; size: NA; V: TRBV5-6; DNA: TGTGCCAGCCGACCCAGCGGGGTGGCCTACAATGAGCAGTTCTTC; CDR3: CASRPSGVAYNEQFF
D: TRBD2; J: TRBJ2-1; size: few; V: TRBV27; DNA: TGTGCCAGCAGCTTGGGGACTAGCGGGAGACTCAATGAGCAGTTCTTC; CDR3: CASSLGTSGRLNEQFF
D: TRBD1; J: TRBJ1-2; size: once; V: TRBV5-1; DNA: TGCGCCAGCAGCTTACGACCGGGACAGACTAACTATGGCTACACCTTC; CDR3: CASSLRPGQTNYGYTF
D: NA; J: TRBJ2-5; size: NA; V: TRBV6-2/TRBV6-3; DNA: TGTGCCAGCAGTCTCCTAGTCGGGGTTCAAGAGACCCAGTACTTC; CDR3: CASSLLVGVQETQYF